Each of the 20 T cell receptor beta chains below was sequenced from the same sample in a study of T cells in Graves' hyperthyroidism and ophthalmopathy. TCR beta CDR3 regions were amplified from RNA. Researchers ran a first-round RT-PCR on the TCR CDR3 using the HTBI primer set. TCRdb re-called the multiplex PCR reads through MiXCR, storing one row per CDR3 protein. Of about 740,000 distinct CDR3 sequences in the sample, less than 15% were seen once. Sequencing input: blood. These receptor sequences come from a woman aged 18 to 35 with Graves' hyperthyroidism.

The chain combines TRBV7-9 with TRBJ2-6, with D unresolved. The V end lost 3 bases, the J end lost 0 bases, and 12 bases lay between the germline ends. The germline V gene encodes CDR1 SEHNR and CDR2 FQNEAQ (reference sequence). The length of the CDR3 is 17 residues. The CDR3 DNA reads as TGTGCCAGCAGCTTCGGGCAGAGTAGCTCTGGGGCCAACGTCCTGACTTTC. Translating gives CASSFGQSSSGANVLTF.

This clonotype was seen ten or more times. The chain is built from TRBV28 and TRBJ2-1; D is uncertain. This CDR3 contains 14 residues. V was pared by 6 bases and J by 8 bases, with 17 bases between. Germline-derived CDR1 and CDR2 are MDHEN and SYDVKM. The CDR3 reads CASSLGYAGDEQFF. As DNA, the CDR3 is TGTGCCAGCAGCTTGGGGTACGCTGGGGATGAGCAGTTCTTC.

This clonotype was observed a handful of times. CDR3 DNA sequence: TGTGCCAGTACATTGCGGGGGACAGATACGCAGTATTTT. It codes for CASTLRGTDTQYF. The chain combines TRBV19 with TRBJ2-3, with 7 bases matching TRBD2. The V and J ends lost 7 bases and 3 bases, in that order; junction bases with no gene match: 4. CDR3 length: 13 amino acids. The germline V gene encodes CDR1 LNHDA and CDR2 SQIVND (reference sequence). The full variable domain, its missing parts supplied by reference TRBV19 and TRBJ2-3, is DGGITQSPKYLFRKEGQNVTLSCEQNLNHDAMYWYRQDPGQGLRLIYYSQIVNDFQKGDIAEGYSVSREKKESFPLTVTSAQKNPTAFYLCASTLRGTDTQYFGPGTRLTVL.

The chain combines TRBV2 with TRBJ1-1, with a tentative D call TRBD1 (6 bases). The germline V gene encodes CDR1 SNHLY and CDR2 FYNNEI. CDR3 length: 11 amino acids. V lost 11 bases and J lost 7, with 14 bases in between. The CDR3, as DNA: TGTGCCGGCCAAAGGGGGAGTGAAGCTTTCTTT. Translating gives CAGQRGSEAFF. The full variable domain, completed using reference TRBV2 and TRBJ1-1, is EPEVTQTPSHQVTQMGQEVILRCVPISNHLYFYWYRQILGQKVEFLVSFYNNEISEKSEIFDDQFSVERPDGSNFTLKIRSTKLEDSAMYFCAGQRGSEAFFGQGTRLTVV.

This clonotype appeared a few times. This rearrangement joins TRBV14 to TRBJ1-6; 7 nucleotides agree with TRBD1. The CDR3 runs 16 residues. J lost 7 bases, V lost 4 bases, and 10 bases had no gene match. Germline V gene data show CDR1 as SGHDN and CDR2 as FVKESK. The CDR3 sequence: CASSRVSGQRNSPLHF. CDR3 nucleotide sequence: TGTGCCAGCAGCCGGGTATCGGGACAGAGAAATTCACCCCTCCACTTT.

The V gene is TRBV12-3 or TRBV12-4, the J gene TRBJ1-2; D is ambiguous. V was cut by 3 bases and J by 7 bases, with 12 bases left in between. The CDR3 has 13 amino acids. DNA of the CDR3: TGTGCCAGCAGTTTTCTGGGCGGAGCTGGCTACACCTTC. The encoded protein is CASSFLGGAGYTF.

This clonotype was found many times. The rearrangement joins TRBV29-1 to TRBJ2-3; 9 bases are shared with TRBD2. V gave up 0 bases and J gave up 5 bases; unmatched junction bases: 9. The CDR3 is made up of 16 amino acids. Germline assignment: CDR1 SQVTM and CDR2 ANQGSEA. The CDR3: CSVEEQRAGGLDTQYF. CDR3 coding DNA: TGCAGCGTTGAAGAGCAACGAGCGGGAGGTTTAGATACGCAGTATTTT.

This clonotype appeared many times. This chain uses TRBV6-5 with TRBJ2-5; 11 positions agree with TRBD2. V shed 2 bases, J shed 1 base, and the junction held 3 bases outside the gene matches. The germline V gene encodes CDR1 MNHEY and CDR2 SVGAGI. The CDR3 covers 16 residues. In DNA form, the CDR3 reads TGTGCCAGCAGTTACGGGACTAGCGGAGGCCAAGAGACCCAGTACTTC. This translates into CASSYGTSGGQETQYF.

As regards this clonotype: Given a much more abundant clone one base away, this may be a read error. The V call is TRBV11-2, the J call TRBJ2-3, with TRBD2 matching 9 bases. CDR1 and CDR2 from the germline V gene are SGHAT and FQNNGV. CDR3 length: 18 residues. The V gene end was trimmed by 1 base and the J gene end by 4 bases; junction bases not matched to a gene: 12. CDR3 DNA sequence: TGTGCCAGCAGCTTAGGGGCGGGAGGGCCATGGGGGGCAGATACGCAGTATTTT. As protein: CASSLGAGGPWGADTQYF.

Ten or more counts support this clonotype. This sequence joins TRBV5-1 and TRBJ2-3; the D is unclear. Germline assignment: CDR1 SGHRS and CDR2 YFSETQ. This CDR3 region has 15 residues. Trimming removed 5 bases from V and 2 bases from J, with 15 bases in between. The CDR3 DNA sequence: TGCGCCAGCAGACCGGATCGCTGGGTCACAGATACGCAGTATTTT. Translated, it gives CASRPDRWVTDTQYF.

This clonotype was seen a few times. The CDR3 sequence: CASSLGAGASYEQYF. CDR3 DNA sequence: TGCGCCAGCAGCTTGGGGGCGGGAGCCTCCTACGAGCAGTACTTC. The V and J genes are TRBV5-1 and TRBJ2-7; 7 nucleotides agree with TRBD2. Per germline, CDR1 SGHRS and CDR2 YFSETQ. The CDR3 contains 15 residues. Trimming at V came to 0 bases and at J to 0 bases, leaving 3 bases not matched to a gene.

This clonotype was counted ten times or more. This sequence joins TRBV3-1 and TRBJ2-5; 7 nucleotides align to TRBD1. J gave up 2 bases and V 5 bases, and 5 bases lay outside the gene matches. The CDR3 runs to 14 residues. Looked up from germline, CDR1 is LGHDT and CDR2 is YNNKEL (reference sequence). Written as DNA, the CDR3 is TGTGCCAGCAGCGACCGGGACAGACAAGAGACCCAGTACTTC. It is translated as CASSDRDRQETQYF.

This clonotype was counted many times. The genes are TRBV7-9 and TRBJ2-3; D gene uncertain. Germline V gene data show CDR1 as SEHNR and CDR2 as FQNEAQ (reference sequence). The CDR3 totals 13 residues. V gave up 4 bases and J gave up 4 bases, with 9 bases separating them. The CDR3 here is CASSSSNADTQYF. The CDR3 DNA follows: TGTGCCAGCAGCTCGTCGAACGCAGATACGCAGTATTTT. The variable domain in full, with the rest retrieved from reference TRBV7-9 and TRBJ2-3, is DTGVSQNPRHKITKRGQNVTFRCDPISEHNRLYWYRQTLGQGPEFLTYFQNEAQLEKSRLLSDRFSAERPKGSFSTLEIQRTEQGDSAMYLCASSSSNADTQYFGPGTRLTVL.

This clonotype was picked up many times. The rearrangement joins TRBV7-9 to TRBJ2-3; D not resolved. The CDR3 covers 13 residues. V was pared by 5 bases and J by 3 bases, with 9 bases between. The germline V gene encodes CDR1 SEHNR and CDR2 FQNEAQ (reference sequence). In DNA form, the CDR3 reads TGTGCCAGCAGCCTAGAGGCGACAGATACGCAGTATTTT. Residues: CASSLEATDTQYF.

This clonotype was seen more than once but under ten times. The chain has TRBV6-1 and TRBJ1-2, with TRBD1 matching 7 bases. The CDR3 length is 15 residues. The germline V gene encodes CDR1 MNHNS and CDR2 SASEGT. J was trimmed by 4 bases and V by 1 base; bases with no gene match: 6. The CDR3 protein is CASSEGGGIGYGYTF. The CDR3 bases are TGTGCCAGCAGTGAAGGAGGGGGCATTGGCTATGGCTACACCTTC.

As for this clonotype: A much larger clonotype is one base distant, so this may be a read error. This chain uses TRBV7-3 with TRBJ1-2; 10 nucleotides match TRBD1. Trimming took 0 bases from V and 7 from J; bases not matched to a gene: 5. The CDR3 is 15 amino acids. From germline, CDR1 is SGHTA and CDR2 FQGTGA. CDR3 DNA sequence: TGTGCCAGCAGCTTAACCGGGACAGGGGCCTGTGGCTACACCTTC. Residues: CASSLTGTGACGYTF.

The chain employs TRBV7-9 and TRBJ1-4; 9 nucleotides align to TRBD1. Per the germline V gene, CDR1 is SEHNR and CDR2 is FQNEAQ (reference sequence). The CDR3 is 21 residues long. Trimming took 5 bases from V and 2 from J; bases not matched to a gene: 21. CDR3 nucleotides: TGTGCCAGCAGCCCCGATGTGCCGCGGGACAGGGAAGGTGGGACTAATGAAAAACTGTTTTTT. Protein: CASSPDVPRDREGGTNEKLFF.

The rearrangement uses TRBV19 and TRBJ1-5; tentatively, D is TRBD1 (5 bases). The CDR3 has 14 residues. CDR1 is LNHDA and CDR2 is SQIVND in the germline V gene (reference sequence). V gave up 4 bases and J gave up 9 bases, with 16 bases separating them. CDR3 amino acids: CASSRVGTDGPQHF. The CDR3 DNA follows: TGTGCCAGTAGTAGGGTAGGGACCGATGGGCCCCAGCATTTT.

This clonotype was recorded a few times. V and J are TRBV29-1 and TRBJ1-2; 11 nucleotides line up with TRBD1. The ends lost 7 bases at V and 5 bases at J; junction bases unmatched: 12. Germline-derived CDR1 and CDR2 are SQVTM and ANQGSEA. The CDR3 extends over 15 amino acids. This chain's CDR3 is CSDPAGQGVRYGYTF. CDR3 DNA sequence: TGCAGCGATCCTGCGGGACAGGGGGTTCGGTATGGCTACACCTTC.

The table lists this clonotype with many counts. The rearrangement links TRBV2 to TRBJ2-3; 13 positions match TRBD2. CDR3 length: 15 residues. Germline CDR1 and CDR2: SNHLY and FYNNEI. Unmatched junction bases numbered 5, after V lost 7 bases and J lost 4 bases. The CDR3 DNA is TGTGCCAGCACCCCACTAGCGGGAGGGTCAGATACGCAGTATTTT. Translating it yields CASTPLAGGSDTQYF.